A selection of T cell receptor beta chains follows, all from one sample in a study of blood T cell repertoires in COVID-19. Here immunoSEQ multiplex PCR was the method, and the copy in TCRdb shows in-frame clones only, minus some. The top ten clones hold 3% to 3.5% of a sample with roughly 130,000 clones, 80% to 90% of them seen once. The sample consisted of PBMCs or T cells enriched from blood (not recorded which). These TCRs come from a woman between 50 and 59 years old with acute COVID-19. CDR3s include the opening cysteine and the closing phenylalanine or tryptophan. A D gene is named only where the DNA matches it firmly. A row's size may be missing; if present it is once, few, many or a size class.

>TRBV6-5|TRBJ1-3|NA|NA
CASSRTGDGNTIYF
TGTGCCAGCAGTCGTACAGGAGATGGAAACACCATATATTTT
>TRBV7-9|TRBJ2-3|NA|TRBD2
CASSLSLAGGTQYF
TGTGCCAGCAGCTTATCTCTAGCGGGAGGTACGCAGTATTTT
>TRBV7-8|TRBJ2-3|NA|NA
CASSLSQEDTQYF
TGTGCCAGCAGCTTATCCCAGGAAGATACGCAGTATTTT
>TRBV11-2|TRBJ2-7|few|TRBD2
CASSSGRVYEQYF
TGTGCCAGCAGCTCGGGGAGGGTCTACGAGCAGTACTTC
>TRBV18|TRBJ1-1|NA|TRBD1
CASSPLGTGEAFF
TGTGCCAGCTCACCATTGGGGACAGGAGAAGCTTTCTTT
>TRBV7-2|TRBJ2-3|NA|TRBD2
CATGLAGRTDTQYF
TGTGCCACCGGACTAGCGGGTCGCACAGATACGCAGTATTTT
>TRBV5-1|TRBJ2-1|NA|NA
CASSLVVTGPLNTEQFF
TGCGCCAGCAGCTTGGTCGTGACAGGTCCCCTTAACACTGAGCAGTTCTTC
>TRBV7-9|TRBJ1-3|NA|TRBD1
CASSPRGTAGNTIYF
TGTGCCAGCAGCCCAAGGGGGACAGCTGGAAACACCATATATTTT
>TRBV6-6|TRBJ2-2|NA|NA
CASSPGQSVSGELFF
TGTGCCAGCAGTCCTGGACAGAGTGTGTCCGGGGAGCTGTTTTTT
>TRBV6-5|TRBJ2-1|once|NA
CASSPWTDVGRWFF
TGTGCCAGCAGCCCCTGGACTGATGTGGGCCGGTGGTTCTTC
>TRBV19|TRBJ1-2|NA|NA
CASSPLGGSFGYTF
TGTGCCAGTAGTCCCTTGGGGGGGAGTTTTGGCTACACCTTC
>TRBV5-1|TRBJ2-3|NA|TRBD2
CASSLFPSGRGVKTDTQYF
TGCGCCAGCAGCTTGTTTCCTAGCGGGAGAGGTGTAAAGACAGATACGCAGTATTTT
>TRBV4-1|TRBJ1-1|NA|NA
CASSQAPGERKAFF
TGCGCCAGCAGCCAAGCGCCCGGAGAACGGAAAGCTTTCTTT
>TRBV6-5|TRBJ2-3|NA|TRBD1
CASSQRQGVTDTQYF
TGTGCCAGCAGCCAGAGACAGGGGGTCACAGATACGCAGTATTTT
>TRBV16|TRBJ1-1|NA|TRBD1
CASSLGTGGHNTEAFF
TGTGCCAGCAGCCTCGGGACAGGGGGCCATAACACTGAAGCTTTCTTT
>TRBV5-1|TRBJ2-1|NA|NA
CASSIDSPAYNEQFF
TGCGCCAGCAGCATCGACTCGCCCGCGTACAATGAGCAGTTCTTC
>TRBV15|TRBJ2-7|NA|TRBD1
CATSRGGTGNSEQYF
TGTGCCACCAGCAGAGGGGGGACAGGGAATTCCGAGCAGTACTTC
>TRBV5-1|TRBJ2-5|NA|NA
CASRPDQETQYF
TGCGCCAGCAGGCCGGACCAAGAGACCCAGTACTTC
>TRBV2|TRBJ1-6|NA|NA
CASRAEPNSPLHF
TGTGCCAGCAGAGCTGAGCCTAATTCACCCCTCCACTTT
>TRBV7-3|TRBJ2-1|few|NA
CASSLAHSYNEQFF
TGTGCCAGCAGCTTAGCGCATTCCTACAATGAGCAGTTCTTC
>TRBV9|TRBJ2-3|NA|TRBD2
CASSPFGGRMGTDTQYF
TGTGCCAGCAGTCCTTTTGGCGGGAGGATGGGGACAGATACGCAGTATTTT
>TRBV11-3|TRBJ2-1|once|TRBD2
CASSPRLAGQQFF
TGTGCCAGCAGCCCCAGACTAGCAGGTCAGCAGTTCTTC
>TRBV9|TRBJ1-6|NA|NA
CASSTTENSPLHF
TGTGCCAGCAGCACCACGGAGAATTCACCCCTCCACTTT
>TRBV3-1/TRBV3-2|TRBJ1-5|NA|TRBD1
CASSRGQGGNQPQHF
TGTGCCAGCAGCCGTGGACAGGGGGGGAATCAGCCCCAGCATTTT
>TRBV7-2|TRBJ2-2|NA|NA
CASSLSRANTGELFF
TGTGCCAGCAGCTTAAGCAGGGCGAACACCGGGGAGCTGTTTTTT
>TRBV7-2|TRBJ1-6|once|TRBD1
CASSLIGGQGNSPLHF
TGTGCCAGCAGCCTAATCGGGGGACAGGGCAATTCACCCCTCCACTTT
>TRBV13|TRBJ2-1|NA|TRBD2
CASSAPGTSNEQFF
TGTGCCAGCAGCGCCCCCGGGACTAGTAATGAGCAGTTCTTC
>TRBV7-2|TRBJ1-2|few|NA
CASSLNNPYGYTF
TGTGCCAGCAGCTTAAACAATCCCTATGGCTACACCTTC
>TRBV3-1/TRBV3-2|TRBJ1-1|few|NA
CASKAKAFF
TGTGCCAGCAAAGCGAAGGCTTTCTTT
>TRBV18|TRBJ2-7|NA|NA
CASSPRTDSSYEQYF
TGTGCCAGCTCCCCTCGGACAGATAGCTCCTACGAGCAGTACTTC
>TRBV18|TRBJ1-5|once|NA
CASSSGQVYSNQPQHF
TGTGCCAGCTCCTCCGGTCAGGTTTATAGCAATCAGCCCCAGCATTTT
>TRBV14|TRBJ1-3|few|NA
CASSQWRTGNTIYF
TGTGCCAGCAGCCAATGGAGGACTGGAAACACCATATATTTT
>TRBV6-1|TRBJ2-7|NA|NA
CASSGARGHEQYF
TGTGCCAGCAGTGGAGCCAGGGGCCACGAGCAGTACTTC
>TRBV9|TRBJ1-3|NA|TRBD1
CASSYTGGGNTIYF
TGTGCCAGCAGCTATACAGGGGGCGGAAACACCATATATTTT
>TRBV27|TRBJ2-4|NA|TRBD1
CANGQGWVKLAKNIQYF
TGTGCCAACGGACAGGGTTGGGTCAAGTTAGCCAAAAACATTCAGTACTTC
>TRBV27|TRBJ2-3|NA|TRBD2
CASRKLTSGSDTQYF
TGTGCCAGCAGGAAACTGACTAGCGGTTCAGATACGCAGTATTTT
>TRBV7-2|TRBJ2-7|NA|TRBD2
CASSLALAGGGEQYF
TGTGCCAGCAGCTTAGCACTAGCGGGAGGGGGCGAGCAGTACTTC
>TRBV6-1|TRBJ1-1|once|TRBD1
CASSEGDRVTEAFF
TGTGCCAGCAGTGAAGGGGACAGGGTTACTGAAGCTTTCTTT
>TRBV9|TRBJ2-5|NA|TRBD1
CASSTSTGQGGETQYF
TGTGCCAGCAGCACCTCAACCGGACAGGGCGGCGAGACCCAGTACTTC
>TRBV29-1|TRBJ1-1|NA|NA
CSVELADTEAFF
TGCAGCGTTGAATTGGCAGACACTGAAGCTTTCTTT
>TRBV18|TRBJ1-3|NA|NA
CASSPPSKPGNTIYF
TGTGCCAGCTCACCACCGAGCAAGCCTGGAAACACCATATATTTT